This section outlines one TCR beta chain sequence together with its context. Its matching antigen is unknown. These data come from a study of cytomegalovirus exposure and HLA in healthy donors. The overall study: The roughly 100 million unique TCR beta sequences, from about 170 million T cells, were found by an earlier analysis.

General observations from the study: TCR beta sequences reportedly predicted most subjects' HLA-A and HLA-B alleles accurately.

Amplification used 60 Vbeta primers and 13 Jbeta primers. Original analysis: Later, an analysis found about 80 million unique TCR beta chains, and around 12 million of these were shared. Sequencing used immunoSEQ multiplex PCR; TCRdb keeps in-frame clones, though not all of them. V and J calls plus clone size are reproduced from that table; the DNA served to infer D and trimming. The sample consists of 200,000 to 300,000 clones, roughly 87% of them appearing once. Germline-derived CDR1 and CDR2 are SGHDT and YYEEEE. Trimming pared 2 bases from V and 6 bases from J, leaving 17 bases between. This CDR3 spans 16 amino acids. Each donor's status was that of a healthy bone marrow donor.

Sequencing input: PBMCs. The clonotype originates from a woman aged 40 to 49 in good health and CMV-seropositive. The genes are TRBV5-6 and TRBJ2-2, with D maybe TRBD1 (6 bases). The CDR3 is CASSFRDTKGSGELFF. The CDR3 DNA follows: TGTGCCAGCAGCTTCCGGGACACCAAGGGCTCCGGGGAGCTGTTTTTT. Combining the CDR3 with reference TRBV5-6 and TRBJ2-2 gives the whole variable domain DAGVTQSPTHLIKTRGQQVTLRCSPKSGHDTVSWYQQALGQGPQFIFQYYEEEERQRGNFPDRFSGHQFPNYSSELNVNALLLGDSALYLCASSFRDTKGSGELFFGEGSRLTVL.